Listed below are T cell receptor beta chains from one sample, sequenced in a study of sequential checkpoint blockade in melanoma. Assay used: immunoSEQ multiplex PCR; TCRdb lists only in-frame clones, some missing. The sample lists approximately 1,500 clones, around 74% seen once, with under 30% in the top ten. Sequencing used CD8+ T cells sorted from blood (inferred from file names), obtained from a patient given nivolumab and ipilimumab in sequence. The receptor source for this set is a human donor with melanoma. Each CDR3 is given with its conserved first and last residue. A D gene is named only where the DNA matches it firmly. Some rows have no size entry. The others give once, few or many, or a class for an expanded clone.

clone size,V gene,D gene,CDR3 length,J gene,CDR3 protein
-,TRBV7-9,TRBD1,15,TRBJ1-5,CASSRTGDSNQPQHF
-,TRBV4-1,-,17,TRBJ2-7,CASSQGKGGTSTYEQYF
-,TRBV11-1,-,15,TRBJ2-7,CASSLAFGTFYEQYF
once,TRBV5-3,TRBD2,18,TRBJ2-7,CARSLELSGTSGPYEQYF
-,TRBV5-4,TRBD1,14,TRBJ1-4,CASSPDRGSEKLFF